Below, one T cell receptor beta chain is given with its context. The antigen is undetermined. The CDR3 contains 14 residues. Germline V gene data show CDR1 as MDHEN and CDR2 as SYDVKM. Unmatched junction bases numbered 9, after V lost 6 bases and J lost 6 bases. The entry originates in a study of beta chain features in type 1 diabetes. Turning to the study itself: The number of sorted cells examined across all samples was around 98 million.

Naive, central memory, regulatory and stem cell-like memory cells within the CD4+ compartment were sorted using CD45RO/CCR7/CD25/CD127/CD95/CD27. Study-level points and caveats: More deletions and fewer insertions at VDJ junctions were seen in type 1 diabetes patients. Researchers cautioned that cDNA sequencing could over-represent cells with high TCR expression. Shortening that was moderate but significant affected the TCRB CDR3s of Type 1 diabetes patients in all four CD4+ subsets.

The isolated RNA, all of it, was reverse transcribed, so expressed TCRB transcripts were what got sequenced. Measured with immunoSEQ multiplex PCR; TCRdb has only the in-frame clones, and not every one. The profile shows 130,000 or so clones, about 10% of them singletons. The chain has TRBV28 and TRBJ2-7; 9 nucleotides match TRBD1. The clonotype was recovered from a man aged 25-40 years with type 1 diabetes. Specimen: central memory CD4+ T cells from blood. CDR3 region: CASRYHGTGTEQYF. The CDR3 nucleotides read TGTGCCAGCAGGTATCACGGGACAGGGACCGAGCAGTACTTC.